One and the same sample provided the 9 T cell receptor beta chains below, sequenced in a study of coeliac disease. The assay was immunoSEQ multiplex PCR, and TCRdb's table has in-frame clones only and misses some. Among about 3,400 clones listed, about 71% were seen once. The sequencing sample was made of intraepithelial lymphocytes from the gut. The receptors were sampled from a young man with celiac disease on a gluten-free diet.

In DNA form, the CDR3 reads TGTGCCAGCAGCCTCTCTCCCGGGACAGGGGGAGATACGCAGTATTTT. Translating gives CASSLSPGTGGDTQYF. The chain uses TRBV7-2 and TRBJ2-3; 11 bases match TRBD1. The V segment lost 5 bases and the J segment 5 bases; nucleotides outside the gene matches: 9. CDR1 and CDR2 from the germline V gene are SGHTA and FQGNSA. There are 16 residues in the CDR3. Complete variable domain (other parts from reference TRBV7-2 and TRBJ2-3): GAGVSQSPSNKVTEKGKDVELRCDPISGHTALYWYRQSLGQGLEFLIYFQGNSAPDKSGLPSDRFSAERTGGSVSTLTIQRTQQEDSAVYLCASSLSPGTGGDTQYFGPGTRLTVL.

The V and J genes are TRBV28 and TRBJ2-5; a possible D gene is TRBD2 (5 bases). This CDR3 is built from 16 residues. Germline CDR1 is MDHEN and CDR2 is SYDVKM. V lost 2 bases, J lost 0 bases, and 13 bases lay in between. The CDR3, as DNA: TGTGCCAGCAGTTTACCGAGGGATACGTACCAAGAGACCCAGTACTTC. This gives the protein CASSLPRDTYQETQYF.

This sequence joins TRBV4-1 and TRBJ1-1, with 7 bases aligning to TRBD1. Trimming removed 2 bases from V and 6 bases from J; junction bases left unmatched: 0. Germline values: CDR1 MGHRA, CDR2 YSYEKL. The CDR3 has 12 amino acids. The DNA of the CDR3 is TGCGCCAGCAGCCAAACAGGGGCTGAAGCTTTCTTT. Its protein product is CASSQTGAEAFF.

This chain connects TRBV5-1 to TRBJ2-7, with 13 bases fitting TRBD2. The CDR3 is 16 amino acids. The germline CDR1 and CDR2 sequences are SGHRS and YFSETQ. J gave up 3 bases and V 4 bases, and 7 bases lay outside the gene matches. The CDR3 here is CASSVGTSGVFYEQYF. The CDR3 DNA follows: TGCGCCAGCAGCGTGGGGACTAGCGGGGTCTTCTACGAGCAGTACTTC.

The rearrangement joins TRBV7-2 to TRBJ2-3; 9 nucleotides match TRBD2. CDR1 SGHTA and CDR2 FQGNSA come from the germline V gene. The trim removed 0 bases at V and 4 bases at J, leaving 5 bases unmatched. The CDR3 consists of 16 residues. CDR3 sequence: CASSLAQAGGSDTQYF. The CDR3 region has the DNA TGTGCCAGCAGCTTAGCTCAAGCGGGGGGCTCAGATACGCAGTATTTT. Variable domain in full (rest from reference TRBV7-2 and TRBJ2-3): GAGVSQSPSNKVTEKGKDVELRCDPISGHTALYWYRQSLGQGLEFLIYFQGNSAPDKSGLPSDRFSAERTGGSVSTLTIQRTQQEDSAVYLCASSLAQAGGSDTQYFGPGTRLTVL.

The rearrangement uses TRBV5-1 and TRBJ2-1, with D perhaps matching TRBD2 (5 bases). This CDR3 has 13 amino acids. V lost 2 bases and J lost 7, with 10 bases in between. CDR1 and CDR2 from the germline V gene are SGHRS and YFSETQ. CDR3 DNA sequence: TGCGCCAGCAGCTTAGCGGTGGAGAATGAGCAGTTCTTC. Its protein is CASSLAVENEQFF.

In its sample, this clone was seen a few times. This chain uses TRBV6-1 with TRBJ2-7; no definite D call. This CDR3 region has 14 residues. Trimming cost V 7 bases and J 1 base, with 14 bases left between them. CDR1 and CDR2 (germline): MNHNS, SASEGT. CDR3 sequence (DNA): TGTGCCAGCAAGAACGAGAACTTATCCTACGAGCAGTACTTC. The encoded protein is CASKNENLSYEQYF.

CDR3 sequence reads: CASGRDSPIEKLFF. CDR3 nucleotide sequence: TGTGCTAGTGGCAGGGACAGTCCTATTGAAAAACTGTTTTTT. The rearrangement links TRBV12-5 to TRBJ1-4; 7 bases agree with TRBD1. V shed 6 bases and J 7 bases; nucleotides not matched to a gene: 8. Germline lookup yields CDR1 LGHNT and CDR2 FRNRAP. The CDR3 runs to 14 residues. Combining the CDR3 with reference TRBV12-5 and TRBJ1-4 gives the whole variable domain DARVTQTPRHKVTEMGQEVTMRCQPILGHNTVFWYRQTMMQGLELLAYFRNRAPLDDSGMPKDRFSAEMPDATLATLKIQPSEPRDSAVYFCASGRDSPIEKLFFGSGTQLSVL.

V and J are TRBV27 and TRBJ1-1, with D hard to call. Germline-derived CDR1 and CDR2 are MNHEY and SMNVEV (reference sequence). The CDR3 runs to 14 residues. V was cut by 3 bases and J by 0 bases, with 8 bases left in between. The CDR3 nucleotides are TGTGCCAGCAGTTTCTACAGCATGAACACTGAAGCTTTCTTT. Its protein product is CASSFYSMNTEAFF.